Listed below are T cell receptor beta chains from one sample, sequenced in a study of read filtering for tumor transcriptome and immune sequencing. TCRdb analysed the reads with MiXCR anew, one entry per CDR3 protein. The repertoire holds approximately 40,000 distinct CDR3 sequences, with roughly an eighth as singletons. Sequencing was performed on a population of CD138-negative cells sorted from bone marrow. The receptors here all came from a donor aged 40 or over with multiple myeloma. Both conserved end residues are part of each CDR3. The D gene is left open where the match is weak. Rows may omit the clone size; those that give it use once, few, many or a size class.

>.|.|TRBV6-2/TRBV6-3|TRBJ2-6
CATRTSGANVLTF
TGTGCCACCAGGACCTCTGGGGCCAACGTCCTGACTTTC
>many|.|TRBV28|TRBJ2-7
CASGPQKVSYEQYF
TGTGCCAGCGGACCGCAGAAAGTCTCCTACGAGCAGTACTTC
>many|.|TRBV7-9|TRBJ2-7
CASSGVEYEQYF
TGTGCCAGCAGCGGGGTCGAGTACGAGCAGTACTTC
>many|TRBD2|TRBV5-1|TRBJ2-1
CASRLAGVNEQFF
TGCGCCAGCCGGCTAGCGGGAGTCAATGAGCAGTTCTTC
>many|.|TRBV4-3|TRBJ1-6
CASSQDRPTNSPLHF
TGCGCCAGCAGCCAAGATCGGCCGACTAATTCACCCCTCCACTTT
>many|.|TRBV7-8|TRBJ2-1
CASSQLARNEQFF
TGTGCCAGCAGCCAGCTAGCGCGCAATGAGCAGTTCTTC
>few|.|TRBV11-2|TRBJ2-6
CASSPPISGANVLTF
TGTGCCAGCAGCCCCCCCATCTCTGGGGCCAACGTCCTGACTTTC
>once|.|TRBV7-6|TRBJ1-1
CASSLEGSTEAFF
TGTGCCAGCAGCTTAGAGGGGAGCACTGAAGCTTTCTTT
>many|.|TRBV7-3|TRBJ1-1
CASSLTTTGNTEAFF
TGTGCCAGCAGCTTAACGACGACAGGGAACACTGAAGCTTTCTTT
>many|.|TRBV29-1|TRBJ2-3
CSVATRQTSGTDTQYF
TGCAGCGTCGCAACACGACAGACTTCAGGCACAGATACGCAGTATTTT
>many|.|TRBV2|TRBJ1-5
CASSEFGLSNQPQHF
TGTGCCAGCAGTGAATTCGGGCTTAGCAATCAGCCCCAGCATTTT
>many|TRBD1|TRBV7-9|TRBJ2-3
CASSPTGQGFIADTQYF
TGTGCCAGCAGCCCAACGGGACAGGGGTTTATCGCGGATACGCAGTATTTT
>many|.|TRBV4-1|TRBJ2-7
CASSQESNGEQYF
TGCGCCAGCAGCCAAGAGTCCAATGGGGAGCAGTACTTC
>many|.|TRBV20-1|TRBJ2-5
CSARDRRGVTQYF
TGCAGTGCTAGAGATCGGCGGGGCGTGACCCAGTACTTC
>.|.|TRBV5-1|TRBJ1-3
CASGLDSSGNTIYF
TGCGCCAGCGGCTTGGACAGCTCTGGAAACACCATATATTTT
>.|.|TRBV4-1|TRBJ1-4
CASSRARQGGQRLFF
TGCGCCAGCAGCCGGGCAAGGCAGGGCGGTCAAAGACTGTTTTTT
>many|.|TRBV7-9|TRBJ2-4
CASSSLEASGNIQYF
TGTGCCAGCAGCTCCCTGGAAGCGTCGGGGAACATTCAGTACTTC
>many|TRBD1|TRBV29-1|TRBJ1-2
CSVGDRGTYYGYTF
TGCAGCGTTGGGGACAGGGGAACCTACTATGGCTACACCTTC
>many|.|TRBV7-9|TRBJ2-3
CASSYYTDTQYF
TGTGCCAGCAGCTACTACACAGATACGCAGTATTTT
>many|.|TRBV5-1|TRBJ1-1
CASSEQTGTEAFF
TGCGCCAGCAGCGAGCAAACGGGCACTGAAGCTTTCTTT